This TCR beta chain was profiled in a study of blood T cells in healthy people across ages. Worth noting for this clonotype: Antigen unknown.

Looked up from germline, CDR1 is SQVTM and CDR2 is ANQGSEA. CDR3 size: 12 residues. The germline V and J ends were trimmed by 4 bases and 6 bases, with 10 bases remaining between them. For the second PCR, which ran for about 7 to 11 cycles, a sample-barcoded 5' primer and a J-beta primer mix were used. No fewer than 3 million CDR3-containing paired-end reads came from each sample. TCRdb ran MiXCR on the 5' RACE reads and lists one entry per CDR3 protein. The table includes about 1.4 million distinct CDR3 sequences, 59% detected once. Whole-study findings and limits: A roughly linear age-dependent decrease characterized TCR beta diversity per million T cells.

Sequencing was done on a sample of blood. The clonotype was recovered from a man aged 18 to 30 in good health. V gene TRBV29-1 combines with J gene TRBJ2-1, with D tentatively TRBD1 (5 bases). CDR3 DNA: TGCAGCGTTGCAGGCAGGGCCAATGAGCAGTTCTTC. This encodes CSVAGRANEQFF.